This is a list of T cell receptor beta chains from one sample in a study of control samples from healthy donors and cancer patients. TCRdb's table, derived via immunoSEQ multiplex PCR, lists solely in-frame clones and lacks some. The repertoire holds about 89,000 clones, with approximately 81% as singletons. The sequencing sample was made of blood. Every receptor here comes from a woman aged 35 to 49 in good health. Both conserved end residues are part of each CDR3. The D gene is left open where the match is weak. Size is omitted from some rows. Given values are once, few, many or a class for expanded clones.

size: NA
V: TRBV10-3
D: TRBD1
J: TRBJ2-7
CDR3: CAISDRDNSEQYF
DNA: TGTGCCATCAGCGACAGGGACAACTCCGAGCAGTACTTC

size: NA
V: TRBV9
D: NA
J: TRBJ2-7
CDR3: CASSVEDSPYEQYF
DNA: TGTGCCAGCAGCGTAGAGGACAGCCCCTACGAGCAGTACTTC

size: NA
V: TRBV30
D: NA
J: TRBJ1-1
CDR3: CAWSPTASVSEAFF
DNA: TGTGCCTGGAGTCCGACAGCGTCCGTATCCGAAGCTTTCTTT

size: NA
V: TRBV6-1
D: TRBD1
J: TRBJ1-6
CDR3: CASSEGQGSSYNSPLHF
DNA: TGTGCCAGCAGTGAAGGACAGGGGAGCTCCTATAATTCACCCCTCCACTTT

size: NA
V: TRBV6-2/TRBV6-3
D: NA
J: TRBJ1-1
CDR3: CASSYIRGARNTEAFF
DNA: TGTGCCAGCAGTTACATACGGGGCGCCCGGAACACTGAAGCTTTCTTT

size: NA
V: TRBV5-1
D: TRBD1
J: TRBJ2-4
CDR3: CASSTDRHRDIQYF
DNA: TGCGCCAGCAGCACGGACAGGCACCGGGACATTCAGTACTTC

size: NA
V: TRBV30
D: NA
J: TRBJ2-5
CDR3: CAWMHAGGSQTQYF
DNA: TGTGCCTGGATGCACGCCGGTGGATCACAGACCCAGTACTTC

size: few
V: TRBV6-2/TRBV6-3
D: NA
J: TRBJ2-7
CDR3: CASSHLYEQYF
DNA: TGTGCCAGCAGCCACCTATACGAGCAGTACTTC

size: NA
V: TRBV7-9
D: NA
J: TRBJ2-1
CDR3: CASSLDHLGGANEQFF
DNA: TGTGCCAGCAGCCTAGACCACTTAGGGGGGGCCAATGAGCAGTTCTTC

size: NA
V: TRBV6-1
D: NA
J: TRBJ1-5
CDR3: CASSERFGRNQPQHF
DNA: TGTGCCAGCAGTGAAAGGTTTGGGAGGAATCAGCCCCAGCATTTT

size: NA
V: TRBV15
D: TRBD1
J: TRBJ1-1
CDR3: CATSRIGQGLTEAFF
DNA: TGTGCCACCAGCAGAATCGGACAGGGGTTAACTGAAGCTTTCTTT

size: NA
V: TRBV2
D: TRBD1
J: TRBJ2-3
CDR3: CASSEGQGQRDTQYF
DNA: TGTGCCAGCAGTGAGGGACAGGGACAAAGAGATACGCAGTATTTT

size: NA
V: TRBV6-1
D: TRBD1
J: TRBJ1-5
CDR3: CASSVTGQEPNQPQHF
DNA: TGTGCCAGCAGTGTAACCGGACAGGAGCCCAATCAGCCCCAGCATTTT

size: NA
V: TRBV14
D: NA
J: TRBJ1-3
CDR3: CASSQDWGAYSGNTIYF
DNA: TGTGCCAGCAGCCAAGATTGGGGGGCCTACTCTGGAAACACCATATATTTT

size: once
V: TRBV7-8
D: TRBD2
J: TRBJ2-1
CDR3: CASRKLAGAYYNEQFF
DNA: TGTGCCAGCAGGAAGTTAGCGGGGGCCTACTACAATGAGCAGTTCTTC

size: NA
V: TRBV3-1/TRBV3-2
D: TRBD2
J: TRBJ2-7
CDR3: CASSPSPGQRGTSYEQYF
DNA: TGTGCCAGCAGCCCCTCCCCGGGGCAGCGGGGGACGTCCTACGAGCAGTACTTC

size: NA
V: TRBV5-4
D: NA
J: TRBJ2-2
CDR3: CATKPGQPANTGELFF
DNA: TGTGCCACAAAACCCGGACAGCCGGCGAACACCGGGGAGCTGTTTTTT

size: NA
V: TRBV7-2
D: NA
J: TRBJ1-3
CDR3: CASSSHPGNTIYF
DNA: TGTGCCAGCAGCTCACATCCTGGAAACACCATATATTTT

size: NA
V: TRBV29-1
D: NA
J: TRBJ1-4
CDR3: CSVAIEFGTNEKLFF
DNA: TGCAGCGTCGCTATTGAATTTGGGACTAATGAAAAACTGTTTTTT

size: NA
V: TRBV13
D: TRBD1
J: TRBJ1-1
CDR3: CASSSARTGLVNTEAFF
DNA: TGTGCCAGCAGCTCCGCCAGGACAGGGTTAGTGAACACTGAAGCTTTCTTT

size: NA
V: TRBV7-2
D: NA
J: TRBJ2-1
CDR3: CASSLGGALNEQFF
DNA: TGTGCCAGCAGCTTAGGCGGGGCGCTCAATGAGCAGTTCTTC

size: NA
V: TRBV5-1
D: NA
J: TRBJ2-5
CDR3: CASSLVGQGSQETQYF
DNA: TGCGCCAGCAGCTTGGTCGGTCAGGGCAGCCAAGAGACCCAGTACTTC